This entry lists 27 T cell receptor beta chains sequenced from one sample in a study of molecular identifiers for immune sequencing clone quantification. TCRdb re-derived calls from the PCR reads in MiXCR, one entry per CDR3 protein. The table includes nearly 650,000 distinct CDR3 sequences, over 25% detected once. Sequenced sample: naive CD8+ T cells from blood, with Jurkat cell RNA spiked in. Subset specified: FACS-sorted CD8+CD4-CCR7+CD45RA+ naive T cells. The receptor source for this set is a human donor in good health. Some libraries in this study had Jurkat cell RNA spiked in.

To note about this clonotype: This may arise from a read error, as a much more abundant clone is one base away. The rearrangement joins TRBV5-3 to TRBJ2-4; D assignment may be TRBD1 or TRBD2 (5 bases each). TRBV5-3 is an open reading frame whose function is uncertain. This CDR3 spans 18 amino acids. For the CDR3, the DNA is TGTGCCAGCAGCTCCACCGGGACGCAGATGAAGGGTGTAAACATTCAGTACTTC. It yields the protein CASSSTGTQMKGVNIQYF.

This clonotype has a handful of counts. The chain recombines TRBV7-9 with TRBJ2-7; 11 bases align to TRBD2. V shed 7 bases and J 3 bases; nucleotides not matched to a gene: 8. CDR1 is SEHNR and CDR2 is FQNEAQ in the germline V gene (reference sequence). CDR3 size: 15 residues. CDR3 coding DNA: TGTGCCAGCATCCCCGAGGGGACTAGCGGCTACGAGCAGTACTTC. Its translation: CASIPEGTSGYEQYF.

This chain connects TRBV27 to TRBJ2-7, with 8 bases identical to TRBD2. There are 16 residues in the CDR3. Germline trimming cut 5 bases from V and 3 bases from J; bases unmatched to any gene: 12. In germline, CDR1 is MNHEY, CDR2 SMNVEV (reference sequence). In nucleotides, the CDR3 is TGTGCCAGCAGTCCCTACGGGGGGGGGCCCGGCTACGAGCAGTACTTC. Encoded protein: CASSPYGGGPGYEQYF.

Worth noting for this clonotype: The DNA is left out, because the CDR3 cannot be placed on it with certainty; the CDR3 is given as TCRdb lists it. The chain links TRBV12-3 or TRBV12-4 to TRBJ2-3; the table's D call of TRBD1 was not tested on the DNA. The CDR3 sequence runs 14 residues, both termini included. The CDR3 reads CASSFGEGTDTQYF.

The chain uses TRBV10-1 and TRBJ2-2; D might be TRBD1 (6 bases). Trimming left V 2 bases short and J 4 bases short, with 11 bases between. CDR1 and CDR2 from the germline V gene are WNHNN and SYGVQD (reference sequence). The CDR3 loop spans 15 amino acids. The CDR3 loop reads CASSEGQKSTGELFF. The CDR3 coding sequence is TGCGCCAGCAGTGAGGGACAGAAAAGCACCGGGGAGCTGTTTTTT.

Many counts were recorded for this clonotype. This chain joins TRBV27 and TRBJ2-7, with 7 bases matching TRBD1. CDR1 and CDR2 from the germline V gene are MNHEY and SMNVEV (reference sequence). This CDR3 contains 15 residues. V trimming: 0 bases; J trimming: 2 bases; junction bases outside the gene matches: 4. CDR3 amino acids: CASSLSGGEAYEQYF. The CDR3 bases are TGTGCCAGCAGTTTATCAGGGGGCGAAGCCTACGAGCAGTACTTC.

This clonotype showed up just a few times. J is TRBJ2-1 and V is TRBV7-9; D gene uncertain. The CDR3 length is 15 residues. V gave up 4 bases and J gave up 7 bases, with 17 bases separating them. CDR1 and CDR2 from the germline V gene are SEHNR and FQNEAQ (reference sequence). CDR3 residues: CASSSLVLPINEQFF. Written as DNA, the CDR3 is TGTGCCAGCAGCTCCCTCGTGTTACCGATTAATGAGCAGTTCTTC.

This clonotype was observed at least ten times. The chain couples TRBV18 to TRBJ2-3, with a weak D call TRBD2 (5 bases). The CDR3 totals 16 residues. Germline V CDR1 and CDR2: KGHSH, LQKENI. Trimming took off 5 bases at V and 0 bases at J, with 15 bases between the two ends. The DNA for the CDR3 is TGTGCCAGCTCATTACCGGGATTTTCTAGCACAGATACGCAGTATTTT. This encodes CASSLPGFSSTDTQYF.

The V gene is TRBV18, the J gene TRBJ2-5, with 7 bases matching TRBD2. Germline V gives CDR1 KGHSH, CDR2 LQKENI. This CDR3 region has 15 residues. The junction had 7 bases not matched to a gene; V was cut back by 6 bases and J by 0 bases. CDR3 amino acids: CASSPGLQYQETQYF. CDR3 nucleotide sequence: TGTGCCAGCTCGCCGGGACTACAGTACCAAGAGACCCAGTACTTC.

This clonotype has just a few counts. The genes are TRBV7-9 and TRBJ1-1; TRBD1 is a possible D gene (5 bases). Trimming shortened V by 3 bases and J by 1 base, and 12 bases separated the two germline ends. The germline V gene has CDR1 SEHNR and CDR2 FQNEAQ (reference sequence). There are 15 residues in the CDR3. CDR3 sequence (DNA): TGTGCCAGCAGCTTTCTGGGGCCGCCGAACACTGAAGCTTTCTTT. This translates into CASSFLGPPNTEAFF. The entire variable domain, with the rest obtained from reference TRBV7-9 and TRBJ1-1, is as follows: DTGVSQNPRHKITKRGQNVTFRCDPISEHNRLYWYRQTLGQGPEFLTYFQNEAQLEKSRLLSDRFSAERPKGSFSTLEIQRTEQGDSAMYLCASSFLGPPNTEAFFGQGTRLTVV.

The V gene is TRBV6-5, the J gene TRBJ2-5, with D unresolved. The ends were cut back, 7 bases at V and 5 bases at J, with 14 bases in the middle. The germline V gene has CDR1 MNHEY and CDR2 SVGAGI. The CDR3 covers 13 residues. CDR3 protein: CASKGMGFETQYF. Written as DNA, the CDR3 is TGTGCCAGCAAAGGGATGGGCTTCGAGACCCAGTACTTC.

This clonotype turned up a few times. The V call is TRBV3-1, the J call TRBJ2-3; D remains ambiguous. Germline V gene lookup returns CDR1 LGHDT and CDR2 YNNKEL (reference sequence). The CDR3 extends over 18 amino acids. With 1 base removed from V and 1 base from J, the gap between germline ends came to 18 bases. The CDR3 loop is CASSQVGQTGLGTDTQYF. The CDR3 nucleotides read TGTGCCAGCAGCCAAGTAGGGCAGACGGGCTTGGGCACAGATACGCAGTATTTT.

Concerning this clonotype itself: The CDR3 does not end in the conserved phenylalanine or tryptophan, so this is likely a read error. The V call is TRBV19, the J call TRBJ2-5, with a tentative D call TRBD1 (6 bases). Trimming removed 4 bases from V and 2 bases from J, with 11 bases in between. Germline V lookup: CDR1 LNHDA, CDR2 SQIVND (reference sequence). The CDR3 loop spans 14 amino acids. CDR3 DNA: TGTGCCAGTAGTAGCTGGGACATTCAAGAGACCCAGTACTCC. Encoded protein: CASSSWDIQETQYS.

In this sample, this clonotype turned up once. The chain links TRBV19 to TRBJ2-2, with a weak D call TRBD2 (6 bases). The germline V gene has CDR1 LNHDA and CDR2 SQIVND (reference sequence). V lost 3 bases and J lost 3, with 14 bases in between. The CDR3 is 16 residues long. CDR3 DNA: TGTGCCAGTAGTATGACCAGCGGAGGGGACACCGGGGAGCTGTTTTTT. As protein: CASSMTSGGDTGELFF.

Concerning this clonotype: One junction end does not reproduce the germline sequence, and a read error may be involved. This chain connects TRBV19 to TRBJ1-5, with D perhaps matching TRBD1 (5 bases). CDR3 length equals 15 residues. The germline CDR1 and CDR2 sequences are LNHDA and SQIVND (reference sequence). This CDR3 reads CAGSGTPYSNQPQHF. The CDR3 DNA reads TGTGCCGGTAGCGGGACTCCGTATAGCAATCAGCCCCAGCATTTT.

The rearrangement joins TRBV7-2 to TRBJ2-3; no clear D gene. Per the germline V gene, CDR1 is SGHTA and CDR2 is FQGNSA. This CDR3 spans 15 amino acids. Trimming pared 4 bases from V and 0 bases from J, leaving 11 bases between. The CDR3 DNA reads as TGTGCCAGCAGCTCCTTCGGGTATAGCACAGATACGCAGTATTTT. Translation: CASSSFGYSTDTQYF.

This clonotype was detected many times. V gene TRBV5-1 combines with J gene TRBJ2-1, with TRBD2 matching over 13 bases. The CDR3 has 15 residues. Germline V lookup: CDR1 SGHRS, CDR2 YFSETQ. V trimming: 6 bases; J trimming: 10 bases; junction bases outside the gene matches: 10. The CDR3 protein is CASTPTSGGASEQFF. CDR3 nucleotides: TGCGCCAGCACCCCAACTAGCGGGGGGGCCTCGGAGCAGTTCTTC.

This clonotype has a count of ten or more. The rearrangement joins TRBV2 to TRBJ2-4; 7 nucleotides agree with TRBD1. The V gene end was trimmed by 4 bases and the J gene end by 0 bases; junction bases not matched to a gene: 6. This CDR3 is built from 16 residues. CDR1 is SNHLY and CDR2 is FYNNEI in the germline V gene. In DNA form, the CDR3 reads TGTGCCAGCAGTGGGTGGACAGGTGAAGCCAAAAACATTCAGTACTTC. This encodes CASSGWTGEAKNIQYF.

In this sample, this clonotype turned up a few times. CDR3 sequence (DNA): TGCAGTGTCCCCCGGGGGAACACTGAAGCTTTCTTT. It translates to CSVPRGNTEAFF. The J gene is TRBJ1-1, the V gene TRBV20-1, with D unclear. The ends were cut back, 7 bases at V and 1 base at J, with 10 bases in the middle. The CDR3 loop spans 12 amino acids. Per the germline V gene, CDR1 is DFQATT and CDR2 is SNEGSKA (reference sequence).

Turning to this clonotype: This may be a read error, as it is one base from a much larger clone. The rearrangement joins TRBV5-1 to TRBJ2-5; perhaps TRBD2 as D (6 bases). This CDR3 is 13 amino acids long. CDR1 and CDR2 (germline): SGHRS, YFSETQ. The CDR3 region has the DNA TGCGCCAGCAGCGTGGGACTGGAAGAGTCCCAGTACTTC. This codes for CASSVGLEESQYF.

Ten or more counts support this clonotype. This chain uses TRBV6-2 or TRBV6-3 with TRBJ1-1; D remains ambiguous. V lost 6 bases and J lost 10, with 12 bases in between. From germline, CDR1 is MNHEY and CDR2 SVGEGT. CDR3 length: 11 amino acids. The DNA of the CDR3 is TGTGCCAGCAGATCCGGTCTGGCAGCTTTCTTT. As protein: CASRSGLAAFF.

This clonotype was seen a few times. The gene calls are TRBV9 and TRBJ2-3; no definite D call. The CDR3 runs 14 residues. Per germline, CDR1 SGDLS and CDR2 YYNGEE. Deletions cut 3 bases from V and 6 bases from J, with 14 bases between. The CDR3 sequence is CASSGNTAQDTQYF. The CDR3 DNA is TGTGCCAGCAGCGGCAATACAGCACAGGATACGCAGTATTTT. The whole variable domain, remainder taken from reference TRBV9 and TRBJ2-3, is DSGVTQTPKHLITATGQRVTLRCSPRSGDLSVYWYQQSLDQGLQFLIQYYNGEERAKGNILERFSAQQFPDLHSELNLSSLELGDSALYFCASSGNTAQDTQYFGPGTRLTVL.

On this clonotype: An end of the junction does not agree with germline; a read error may underlie this. J is TRBJ2-4 and V is TRBV20-1, with D unresolved. CDR1 DFQATT and CDR2 SNEGSKA come from the germline V gene (reference sequence). The CDR3 has 14 amino acids. The CDR3 DNA reads TGCAGAGTGCTAAACCGGGCCCCTCCCTCCGCGCCGTCCTTC. Residues: CRVLNRAPPSAPSF.

The V call is TRBV7-2, the J call TRBJ1-1; TRBD1 matches 10 bases. Unmatched junction bases numbered 4, after V lost 2 bases and J lost 4 bases. Germline V gene data show CDR1 as SGHTA and CDR2 as FQGNSA. There are 15 residues in the CDR3. The CDR3 is CASSLPDRGFTEAFF. CDR3 in DNA: TGTGCCAGCAGCTTACCGGACAGGGGGTTCACTGAAGCTTTCTTT.

V is TRBV7-9 and J is TRBJ2-5; 9 bases align to TRBD2. From germline, CDR1 is SEHNR and CDR2 FQNEAQ (reference sequence). V was pared by 2 bases and J by 1 base, with 8 bases of the junction left unmatched. This CDR3 has 17 residues. The DNA for the CDR3 is TGTGCCAGCAGCTTAAGGCTGAGCGGGGGGACCCAAGAGACCCAGTACTTC. It encodes CASSLRLSGGTQETQYF.

As for this clonotype: Possible read error: a much larger clone is one base away. The genes are TRBV6-2 or TRBV6-3 and TRBJ1-1; 7 nucleotides agree with TRBD1. V lost 8 bases to trimming and J lost 4 bases; unmatched junction nucleotides: 7. There are 13 residues in the CDR3. CDR1 is MNHEY and CDR2 is SVGEGT in the germline V gene. The CDR3 spells CASANRGGTEAFF. The CDR3 region has the DNA TGTGCCAGCGCAAACAGGGGAGGCACTGAAGCTTTCTTT.

This clonotype turned up a few times. The chain uses TRBV30 and TRBJ1-3; no definite D call. Germline CDR1 and CDR2: GTSNPN and SVGIG (reference sequence). The CDR3 loop spans 13 amino acids. V was pared by 8 bases and J by 0 bases, with 11 bases between. The CDR3 coding sequence is TGTGCCCGGGTCATCTTCTCTGGAAACACCATATATTTT. It yields the protein CARVIFSGNTIYF.